This T cell receptor (beta chain) appears in the sequencing data of a study of cytomegalovirus exposure and HLA in healthy donors. Findings and limits, study-wide: A later analysis found first-cohort TCR clusters tended to co-occur in the 95 to 150 validation repertoires. It was reportedly the case that the classifier diagnosed cytomegalovirus status with high specificity and sensitivity. Many donors shared some public TCRs, even though most TCR sequences were rare. It was 150 to 200 TCR beta chains that were listed as cytomegalovirus-associated.

The repertoire was sequenced with immunoSEQ multiplex PCR; TCRdb's copy has only in-frame clones and lacks some. The sample carries about 200,000 clones, around 78% recorded once. V was trimmed by 1 base and J by 6 bases, leaving 16 bases between them. The CDR3 totals 16 residues. Germline assignment: CDR1 LGHNA and CDR2 YNFKEQ. In its sample, this clone was seen once. Its antigen is not known. The sequence derives from a woman under 30 in good health and CMV-seronegative. The chain is built from TRBV4-2 and TRBJ2-1; possibly TRBD2 for D (5 bases). The specimen was PBMCs. The CDR3 reads CASSQVTAELSNEQFF. Written as DNA, the CDR3 is TGTGCCAGCAGCCAAGTAACAGCGGAACTGTCCAATGAGCAGTTCTTC.